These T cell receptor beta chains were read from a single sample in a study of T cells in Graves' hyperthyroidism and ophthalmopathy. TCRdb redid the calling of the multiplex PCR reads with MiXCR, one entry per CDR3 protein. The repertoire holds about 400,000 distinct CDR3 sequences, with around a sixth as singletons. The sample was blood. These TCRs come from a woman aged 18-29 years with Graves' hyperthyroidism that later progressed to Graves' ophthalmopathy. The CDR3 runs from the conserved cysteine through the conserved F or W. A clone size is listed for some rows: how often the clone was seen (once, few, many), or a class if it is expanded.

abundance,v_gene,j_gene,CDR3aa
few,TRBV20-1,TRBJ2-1,CSARVGGGQGEQFF
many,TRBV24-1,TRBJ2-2,CATSEGRSNTGELFF
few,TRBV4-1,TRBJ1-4,CASSQQSTGLNEKLFF
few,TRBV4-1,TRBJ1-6,CASSPQPGQGSPLHF
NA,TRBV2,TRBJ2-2,CASSGLAGETGELFF
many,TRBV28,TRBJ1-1,CASSLWRENEAFF
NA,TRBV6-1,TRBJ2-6,CASRDAGVSSGANVLTF
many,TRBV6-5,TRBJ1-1,CASSYSPSEGDTEAFF
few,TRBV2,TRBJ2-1,CASSLTSGGYNEQFF
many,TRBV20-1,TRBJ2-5,CSARSPGTSKGTQYF
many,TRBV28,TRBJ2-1,CASSFQRAGGPRNEQFF
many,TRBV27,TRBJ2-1,CASSSDRGLYNEQFF
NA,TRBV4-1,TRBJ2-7,CASSQDFWQKSYEQYF
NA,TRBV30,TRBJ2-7,CAWSTGRGIYEQYF
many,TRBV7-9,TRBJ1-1,CASSLDGATEAFF
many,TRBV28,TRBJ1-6,CASSLDRTGGIYSPLHF
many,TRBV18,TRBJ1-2,CASSPGQRFNYGYTF
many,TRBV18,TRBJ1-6,CASSPPQGVDSPLHF
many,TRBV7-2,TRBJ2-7,CASSPSLAGEQYF
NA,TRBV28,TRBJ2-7,CASSSGSPGLAGSGGYYEQYF
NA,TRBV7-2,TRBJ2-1,CASSPIGRYNEQFF
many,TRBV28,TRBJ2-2,CASRGQGGDTGELFF
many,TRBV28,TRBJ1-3,CASSSIGTRGNTIYF
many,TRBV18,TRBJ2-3,CASSPAGFSTDTQYF
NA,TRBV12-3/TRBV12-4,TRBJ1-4,CASGMGEKLFF
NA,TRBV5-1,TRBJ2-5,CASSLYAGQGETQYF
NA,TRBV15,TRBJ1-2,CATSREYYNYGYTF
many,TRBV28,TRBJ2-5,CASSEGNQETQYF
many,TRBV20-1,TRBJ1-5,CSEWTGFNQPQHF
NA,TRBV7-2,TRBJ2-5,CASSRTYGTQYF
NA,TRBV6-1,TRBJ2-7,CASSEGRGESYEQYF
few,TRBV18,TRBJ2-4,CASSPPAGAKNIRYF
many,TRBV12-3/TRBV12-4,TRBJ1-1,CASSLQGRGTEAFF
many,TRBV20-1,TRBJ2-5,CSARLRETQYF
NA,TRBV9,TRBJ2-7,CASSVGDDSYEQYF
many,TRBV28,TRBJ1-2,CASSPQQGYNYGYTF
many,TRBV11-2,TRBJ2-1,CASSLDIEAGGREQFF
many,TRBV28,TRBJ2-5,CASTGPGASQETQYF
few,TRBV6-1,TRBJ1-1,CASSKLTGISEAFF
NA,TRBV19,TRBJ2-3,CASSTGTSATDTQYF